This T cell receptor beta chain originates from a study of shared clonotypes between healthy human individuals. Note on this clone: What it binds is not known.

Study-wide findings and caveats: Researchers sampled only blood; tissue repertoires likely differ.

This CDR3 has 13 residues. Germline assignment: CDR1 LGHNA and CDR2 YNFKEQ. V lost 1 base and J lost 6, with 7 bases in between. Several immunoSEQ plates held equal portions of the genomic DNA taken from each subset. Bulk PBMC genomic DNA spanned ten immunoSEQ deep plates. Some clones are missing from TCRdb's copy, which holds only in-frame ones; the method was immunoSEQ multiplex PCR. The data show around 500,000 clones, 70% to 80% seen once. What was sequenced was PBMCs. This TCR was recovered from a woman aged 40 to 55 in good health. Some clones in this sample may be carry-over from other donors' samples. The V call is TRBV4-2, the J call TRBJ2-1; no clear D. As DNA, the CDR3 is TGTGCCAGCAGCCAAGGGCTGAGCAATGAGCAGTTCTTC. Translated, it gives CASSQGLSNEQFF.